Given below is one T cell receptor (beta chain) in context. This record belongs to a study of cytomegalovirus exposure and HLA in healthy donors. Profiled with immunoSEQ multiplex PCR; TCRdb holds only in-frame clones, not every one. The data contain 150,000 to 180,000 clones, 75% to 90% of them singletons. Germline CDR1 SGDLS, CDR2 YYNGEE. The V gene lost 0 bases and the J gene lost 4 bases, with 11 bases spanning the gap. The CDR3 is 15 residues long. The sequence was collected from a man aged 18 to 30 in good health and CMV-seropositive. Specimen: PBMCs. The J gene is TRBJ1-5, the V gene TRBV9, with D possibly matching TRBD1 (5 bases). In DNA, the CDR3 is TGTGCCAGCAGCGTAGATGGGGGGAAAAATCAGCCCCAGCATTTT. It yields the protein CASSVDGGKNQPQHF.